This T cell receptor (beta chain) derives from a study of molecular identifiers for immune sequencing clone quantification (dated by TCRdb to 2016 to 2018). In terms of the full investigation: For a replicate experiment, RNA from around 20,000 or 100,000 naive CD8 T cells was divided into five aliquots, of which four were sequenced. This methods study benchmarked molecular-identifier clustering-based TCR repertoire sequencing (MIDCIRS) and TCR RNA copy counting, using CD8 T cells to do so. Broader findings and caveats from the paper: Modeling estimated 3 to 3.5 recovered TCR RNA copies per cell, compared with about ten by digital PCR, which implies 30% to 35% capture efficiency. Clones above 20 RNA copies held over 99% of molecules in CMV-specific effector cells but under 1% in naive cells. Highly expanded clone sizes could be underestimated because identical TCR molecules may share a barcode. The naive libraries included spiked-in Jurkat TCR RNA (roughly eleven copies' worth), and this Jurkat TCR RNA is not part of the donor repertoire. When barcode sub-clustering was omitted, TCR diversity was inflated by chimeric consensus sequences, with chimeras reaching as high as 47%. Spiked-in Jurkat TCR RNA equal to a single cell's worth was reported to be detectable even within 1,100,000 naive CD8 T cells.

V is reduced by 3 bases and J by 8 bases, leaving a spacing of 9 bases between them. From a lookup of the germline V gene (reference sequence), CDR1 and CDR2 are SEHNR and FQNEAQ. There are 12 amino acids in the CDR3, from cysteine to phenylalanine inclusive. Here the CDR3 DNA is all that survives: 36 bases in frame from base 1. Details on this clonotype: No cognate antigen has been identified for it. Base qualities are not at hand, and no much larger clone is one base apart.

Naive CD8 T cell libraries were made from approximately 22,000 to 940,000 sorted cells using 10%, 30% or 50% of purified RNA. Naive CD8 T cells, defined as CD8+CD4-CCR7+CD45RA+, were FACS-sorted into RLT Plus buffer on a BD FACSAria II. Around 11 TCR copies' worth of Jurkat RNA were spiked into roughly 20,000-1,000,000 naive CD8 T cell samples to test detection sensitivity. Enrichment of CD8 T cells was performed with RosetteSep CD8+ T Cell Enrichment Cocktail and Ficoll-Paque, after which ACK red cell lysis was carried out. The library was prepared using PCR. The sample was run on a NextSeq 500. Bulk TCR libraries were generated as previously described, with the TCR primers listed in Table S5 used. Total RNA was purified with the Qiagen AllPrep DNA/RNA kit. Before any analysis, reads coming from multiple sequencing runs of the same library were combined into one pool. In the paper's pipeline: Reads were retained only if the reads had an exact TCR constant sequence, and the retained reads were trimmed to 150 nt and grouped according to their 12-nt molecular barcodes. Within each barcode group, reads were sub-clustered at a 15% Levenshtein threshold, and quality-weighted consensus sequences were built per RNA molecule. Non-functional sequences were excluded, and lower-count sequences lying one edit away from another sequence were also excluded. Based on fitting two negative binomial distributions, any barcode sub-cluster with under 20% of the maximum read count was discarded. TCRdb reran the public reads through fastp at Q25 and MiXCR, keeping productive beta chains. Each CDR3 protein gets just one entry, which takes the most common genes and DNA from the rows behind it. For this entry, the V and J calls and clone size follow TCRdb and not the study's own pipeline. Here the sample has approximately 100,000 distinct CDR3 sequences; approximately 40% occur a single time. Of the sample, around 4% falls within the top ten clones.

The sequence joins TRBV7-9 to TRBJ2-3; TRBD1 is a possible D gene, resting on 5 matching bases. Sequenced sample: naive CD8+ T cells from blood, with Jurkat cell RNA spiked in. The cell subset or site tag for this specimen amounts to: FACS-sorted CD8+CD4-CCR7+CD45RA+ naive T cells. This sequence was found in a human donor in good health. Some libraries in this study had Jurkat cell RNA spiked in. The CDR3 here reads CASSFGAVTQYF. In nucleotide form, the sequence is TGTGCCAGCAGCTTTGGGGCGGTTACGCAGTATTTT.